These 10 T cell receptor beta chains share one sample of origin, sequenced in a study of T cell responses to AZD1222 COVID-19 vaccine. The protocol was immunoSEQ multiplex PCR, while the TCRdb copy is restricted to in-frame clones and leaves out a portion. The table shows over 150,000 clones, with 85% to 90% occurring only once. The sample here was peripheral blood, taken on day 0 of AZD1222 vaccination. Receptor source: an adult in good health.

This sequence joins TRBV7-9 and TRBJ2-7; D unresolved. Trimming pared 3 bases from V and 1 base from J, leaving 7 bases between. The CDR3 totals 13 residues. Germline values: CDR1 SEHNR, CDR2 FQNEAQ (reference sequence). CDR3 sequence: CASSLPSSYEQYV. In DNA, the CDR3 is TGTGCCAGCAGCTTGCCCTCGTCCTACGAGCAGTACGTC.

The gene calls are TRBV7-9 and TRBJ1-2; D is perhaps TRBD1 (6 bases). V shed 8 bases and J shed 5 bases, with 24 bases lying between them. The CDR3 totals 16 residues. CDR1 is SEHNR, CDR2 FQNEAQ, per germline (reference sequence). The CDR3, as DNA: TGTGCCAGCGACCGGGCAGTGGGGGACACCTTATATGGCTACACCTTC. Translating gives CASDRAVGDTLYGYTF.

In nucleotides, the CDR3 is TGTGCCAGCAGCTTCCAGGGGGCCTGGACAGATACGCAGTATTTT. Protein product: CASSFQGAWTDTQYF. V and J are TRBV7-9 and TRBJ2-3; 8 bases map to TRBD1. Germline V lookup: CDR1 SEHNR, CDR2 FQNEAQ (reference sequence). This CDR3 is 15 amino acids long. Germline trimming cut 3 bases from V and 3 bases from J; bases unmatched to any gene: 5.

This sequence joins TRBV6-6 and TRBJ2-7, with a possible D match to TRBD1 (5 bases). V gave up 6 bases and J gave up 1 base, with 13 bases separating them. Germline V gives CDR1 MNHNY, CDR2 SVGAGI (reference sequence). The CDR3 consists of 14 residues. Here the CDR3 reads CASSDADTSYEQYV. In DNA form, the CDR3 reads TGTGCCAGCAGCGACGCGGACACGTCCTACGAGCAGTACGTC.

The chain is built from TRBV28 and TRBJ1-5, with 10 bases that match TRBD1. Trimming removed 8 bases from V and 1 base from J; junction bases left unmatched: 17. The CDR3 has 19 residues. Looked up from germline, CDR1 is MDHEN and CDR2 is SYDVKM. The CDR3: CASRGGGTGVFGSNQPQHF. CDR3 coding DNA: TGTGCCAGCCGAGGGGGGGGGACAGGGGTATTTGGGAGCAATCAGCCCCAGCATTTT. The full variable domain, rest sourced from reference TRBV28 and TRBJ1-5, is DVKVTQSSRYLVKRTGEKVFLECVQDMDHENMFWYRQDPGLGLRLIYFSYDVKMKEKGDIPEGYSVSREKKERFSLILESASTNQTSMYLCASRGGGTGVFGSNQPQHFGDGTRLSIL.

V is TRBV25-1 and J is TRBJ1-3; no firm D call. The CDR3 runs to 16 residues. Germline CDR1 MGHDK, CDR2 SYGVNS. V was trimmed by 2 bases and J by 1 base, leaving 12 bases between them. As DNA, the CDR3 is TGTGCCAGCAGTGAAACCTCCAGGAGATCTGGAAACACCATATATTTT. Encoded protein: CASSETSRRSGNTIYF.

This rearrangement joins TRBV11-2 to TRBJ2-1; 9 bases match TRBD2. With V trimmed by 5 bases and J by 6 bases, 8 bases remained unmatched. Germline assignment: CDR1 SGHAT and CDR2 FQNNGV. The CDR3 is 15 residues long. CDR3 DNA sequence: TGTGCCAGCAGCCTCCTAGCGGGAAGGCCCAATGAGCAGTTCTTC. The encoded protein is CASSLLAGRPNEQFF.

The chain recombines TRBV9 with TRBJ2-5, with 13 bases aligning to TRBD2. Germline values: CDR1 SGDLS, CDR2 YYNGEE. The CDR3 runs 17 residues. V shed 3 bases, J shed 5 bases, and the junction held 10 bases outside the gene matches. CDR3 nucleotide sequence: TGTGCCAGCAGCGCGGGGACTAGCGGGGTCGAGGGGGAGACCCAGTACTTC. Protein: CASSAGTSGVEGETQYF.

The genes are TRBV7-2 and TRBJ1-5, with 8 bases matching TRBD1. The trim removed 2 bases at V and 0 bases at J, leaving 6 bases unmatched. The CDR3 loop spans 17 amino acids. Germline loops: CDR1 SGHTA, CDR2 FQGNSA. CDR3 region: CASSLLGQGNSNQPQHF. The CDR3 nucleotides are TGTGCCAGCAGCTTACTTGGACAGGGAAATAGCAATCAGCCCCAGCATTTT.

This chain connects TRBV7-3 to TRBJ1-1, with TRBD1 as a possible D gene (6 bases). Germline loops: CDR1 SGHTA, CDR2 FQGTGA. The V end lost 5 bases, the J end lost 4 bases, and 11 bases lay between the germline ends. The CDR3 is made up of 13 amino acids. CDR3 bases: TGTGCCAGCAGCCCAACAGGGTCCACTGAAGCTTTCTTT. Translating gives CASSPTGSTEAFF.